The clone carrying this TCR beta chain was seen more than once but under ten times. A single record per CDR3 protein comes from TCRdb applying MiXCR to the RT-PCR reads. This table holds about 700,000 distinct CDR3 sequences, 14% found once. These data come from a study of response to subunit inactivated influenza vaccine. Germline V gene data show CDR1 as SGDLS and CDR2 as YYNGEE. The CDR3 has 17 residues. V was clipped by 3 bases and J by 4 bases; unmatched bases: 10. The starting material was PBMCs from blood, obtained around 14 days before vaccination. The J gene is TRBJ2-3, the V gene TRBV9; 11 nucleotides agree with TRBD2. The clonotype originates from a man in his fifties who received an inactivated influenza vaccine. The CDR3 DNA reads as TGTGCCAGCAGCGGAGGCCGTAGCGGGGGGGCCCCAGATACGCAGTATTTT. Its protein product is CASSGGRSGGAPDTQYF. The full variable domain, completed using reference TRBV9 and TRBJ2-3, is DSGVTQTPKHLITATGQRVTLRCSPRSGDLSVYWYQQSLDQGLQFLIQYYNGEERAKGNILERFSAQQFPDLHSELNLSSLELGDSALYFCASSGGRSGGAPDTQYFGPGTRLTVL.